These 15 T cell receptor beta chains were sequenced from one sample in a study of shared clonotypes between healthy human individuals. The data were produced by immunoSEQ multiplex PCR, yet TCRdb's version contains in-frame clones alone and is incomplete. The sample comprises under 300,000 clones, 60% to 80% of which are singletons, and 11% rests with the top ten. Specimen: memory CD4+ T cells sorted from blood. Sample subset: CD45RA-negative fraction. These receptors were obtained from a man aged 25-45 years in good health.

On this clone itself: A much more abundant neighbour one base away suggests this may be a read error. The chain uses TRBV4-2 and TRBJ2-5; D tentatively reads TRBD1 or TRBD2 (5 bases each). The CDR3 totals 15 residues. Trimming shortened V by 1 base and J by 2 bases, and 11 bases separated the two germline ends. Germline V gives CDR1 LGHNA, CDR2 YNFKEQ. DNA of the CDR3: TGTGCCAGCAGCCAAGGGGGGTCCCTTCAAGAGACCCAGTACTTC. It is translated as CASSQGGSLQETQYF.

Here the CDR3 DNA reads TGTGCCAGCACCTCGGGCGGGAGCTCCTACAATGAGCAGTTCTTC. Protein: CASTSGGSSYNEQFF. The chain uses TRBV9 and TRBJ2-1; TRBD2 agrees at 7 bases. CDR3 length: 15 residues. The germline V gene has CDR1 SGDLS and CDR2 YYNGEE. Losses at the gene ends were 6 bases for V and 0 bases for J; bases not matched to a gene: 6.

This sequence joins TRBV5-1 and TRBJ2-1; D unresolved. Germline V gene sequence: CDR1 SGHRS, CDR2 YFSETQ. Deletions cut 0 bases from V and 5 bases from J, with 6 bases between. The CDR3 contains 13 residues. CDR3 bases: TGCGCCAGCAGCTTGGGGCCCCACAATGAGCAGTTCTTC. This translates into CASSLGPHNEQFF.

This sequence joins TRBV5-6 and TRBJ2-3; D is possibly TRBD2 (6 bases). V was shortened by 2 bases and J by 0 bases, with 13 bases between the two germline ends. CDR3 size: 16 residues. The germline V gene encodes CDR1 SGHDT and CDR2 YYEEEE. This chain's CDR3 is CASSFQSGPSTDTQYF. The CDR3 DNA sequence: TGTGCCAGCAGCTTTCAAAGCGGGCCCAGCACAGATACGCAGTATTTT.

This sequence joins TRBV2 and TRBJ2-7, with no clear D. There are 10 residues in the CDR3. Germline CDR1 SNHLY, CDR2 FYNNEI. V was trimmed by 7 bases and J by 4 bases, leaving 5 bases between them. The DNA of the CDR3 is TGTGCCAGCAACGGTTACGAGCAGTACTTC. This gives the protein CASNGYEQYF.

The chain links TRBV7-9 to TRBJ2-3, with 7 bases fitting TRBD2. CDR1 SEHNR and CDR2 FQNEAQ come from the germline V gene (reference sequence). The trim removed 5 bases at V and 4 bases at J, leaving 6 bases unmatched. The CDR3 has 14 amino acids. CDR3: CASSLGTTADTQYF. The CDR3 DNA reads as TGTGCCAGCAGCCTTGGGACTACCGCAGATACGCAGTATTTT.

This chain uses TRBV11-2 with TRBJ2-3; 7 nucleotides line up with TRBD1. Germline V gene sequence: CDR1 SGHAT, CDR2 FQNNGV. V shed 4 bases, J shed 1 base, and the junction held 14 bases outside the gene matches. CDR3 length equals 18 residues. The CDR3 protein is CASSSRRRSGQRTDTQYF. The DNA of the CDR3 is TGTGCCAGCAGCTCTCGCCGCCGCTCGGGACAGCGCACAGATACGCAGTATTTT.

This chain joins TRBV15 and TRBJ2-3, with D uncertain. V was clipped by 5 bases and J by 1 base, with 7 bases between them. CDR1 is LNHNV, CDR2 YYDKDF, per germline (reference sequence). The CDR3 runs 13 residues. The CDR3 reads CATSRRGTDTQYF. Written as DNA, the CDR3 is TGTGCCACCAGCCGAAGAGGCACAGATACGCAGTATTTT.

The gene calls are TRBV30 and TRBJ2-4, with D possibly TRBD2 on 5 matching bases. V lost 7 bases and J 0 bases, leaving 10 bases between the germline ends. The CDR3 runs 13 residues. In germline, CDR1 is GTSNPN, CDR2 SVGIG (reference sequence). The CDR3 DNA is TGTGCCTTGGAGGACCTAGCCAAAAACATTCAGTACTTC. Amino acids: CALEDLAKNIQYF.

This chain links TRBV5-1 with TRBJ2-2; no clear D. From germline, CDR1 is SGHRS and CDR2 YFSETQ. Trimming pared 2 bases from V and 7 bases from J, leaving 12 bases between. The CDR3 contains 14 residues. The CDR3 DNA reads TGCGCCAGCAGCTTTGTAGGGCCCCACGGGGAGCTGTTTTTT. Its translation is CASSFVGPHGELFF.

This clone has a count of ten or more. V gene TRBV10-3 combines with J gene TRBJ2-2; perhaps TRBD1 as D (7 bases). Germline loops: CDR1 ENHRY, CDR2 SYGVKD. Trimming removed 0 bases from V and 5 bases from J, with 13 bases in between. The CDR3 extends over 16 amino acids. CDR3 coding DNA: TGTGCCATCAGTGAGTCTCCAGGGGGGTCAACCGGGGAGCTGTTTTTT. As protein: CAISESPGGSTGELFF.

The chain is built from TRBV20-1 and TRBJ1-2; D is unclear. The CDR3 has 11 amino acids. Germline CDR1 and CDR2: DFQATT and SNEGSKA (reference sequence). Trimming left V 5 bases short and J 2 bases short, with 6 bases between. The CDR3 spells CSAELNYGYTF. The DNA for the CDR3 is TGCAGTGCTGAGTTGAACTATGGCTACACCTTC.

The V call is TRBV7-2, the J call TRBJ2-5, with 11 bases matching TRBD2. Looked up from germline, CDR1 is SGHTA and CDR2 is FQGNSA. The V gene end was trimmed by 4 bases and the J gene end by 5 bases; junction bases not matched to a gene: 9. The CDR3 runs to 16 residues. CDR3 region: CASSSRTSGSGETQYF. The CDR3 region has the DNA TGTGCCAGCAGCTCCCGTACTAGCGGGAGTGGGGAGACCCAGTACTTC. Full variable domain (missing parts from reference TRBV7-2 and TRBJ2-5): GAGVSQSPSNKVTEKGKDVELRCDPISGHTALYWYRQSLGQGLEFLIYFQGNSAPDKSGLPSDRFSAERTGGSVSTLTIQRTQQEDSAVYLCASSSRTSGSGETQYFGPGTRLLVL.

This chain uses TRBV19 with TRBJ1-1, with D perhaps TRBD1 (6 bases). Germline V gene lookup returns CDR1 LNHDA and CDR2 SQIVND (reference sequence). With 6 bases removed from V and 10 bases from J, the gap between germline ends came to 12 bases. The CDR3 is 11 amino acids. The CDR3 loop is CASRIQGLAFF. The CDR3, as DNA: TGTGCCAGTAGGATACAGGGTTTAGCTTTCTTT.

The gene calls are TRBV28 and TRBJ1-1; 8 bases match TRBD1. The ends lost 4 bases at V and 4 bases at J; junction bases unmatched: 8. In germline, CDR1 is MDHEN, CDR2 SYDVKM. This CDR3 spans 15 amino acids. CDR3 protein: CASSSGQGWGTEAFF. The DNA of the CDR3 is TGTGCCAGCAGTTCAGGACAGGGCTGGGGCACTGAAGCTTTCTTT.